There are a few counts of the clone carrying this TCR beta chain. Its cognate antigen is unknown. Repertoires were generated with immunoSEQ multiplex PCR, while TCRdb's copy carries only in-frame clones and drops some. The sample records more than 100,000 clones, around nine tenths being singletons. The CDR3 totals 15 residues. Deletions cut 0 bases from V and 5 bases from J, with 13 bases between. The germline V gene has CDR1 SGHDN and CDR2 FVKESK. This specimen belongs to a study of T cell responses to AZD1222 COVID-19 vaccine. Study-level points and caveats: Females made up more of the donors, who were largely white British, and clonal diversity may have come out too low.

The chain couples TRBV14 to TRBJ1-2; a weak D match, TRBD1 (5 bases). The source is an adult in good health. This specimen consisted of peripheral blood, obtained on day 0 of AZD1222 vaccination. The CDR3 sequence: CASSQDPRAHYGYTF. As DNA, the CDR3 is TGTGCCAGCAGCCAAGACCCCAGGGCCCATTATGGCTACACCTTC.